This TCR beta chain was recorded in a study of T cell responses to AZD1222 COVID-19 vaccine. The method was immunoSEQ multiplex PCR; TCRdb's version includes in-frame clones alone and lacks a portion of them. The sample has around 80,000 clones; 70% to 90% are singletons. Comment on this clone: The target antigen is unknown.

Whether given at about 4 or about 12 weeks, second doses were pooled. With V trimmed by 0 bases and J by 0 bases, 9 bases remained unmatched. The length of the CDR3 is 18 residues. Germline values: CDR1 LGHNA, CDR2 YNFKEQ. Broader study findings: Donors skewed white British and female; clonal diversity was possibly underestimated. Reportedly, close to half of spike-specific TCRs are directed against unmutated variant regions. Elevations in Spike-specific TCR breadth and depth followed administration of two AZD1222 doses.

The source is an adult who received the AZD1222 COVID-19 vaccine. The genes are TRBV4-2 and TRBJ1-1; 8 nucleotides agree with TRBD1. This material consisted of peripheral blood, taken 28 days after the second AZD1222 dose. The DNA for the CDR3 is TGTGCCAGCAGCCAAGATCCGGGACAGGTCACCATGAACACTGAAGCTTTCTTT. This codes for CASSQDPGQVTMNTEAFF.